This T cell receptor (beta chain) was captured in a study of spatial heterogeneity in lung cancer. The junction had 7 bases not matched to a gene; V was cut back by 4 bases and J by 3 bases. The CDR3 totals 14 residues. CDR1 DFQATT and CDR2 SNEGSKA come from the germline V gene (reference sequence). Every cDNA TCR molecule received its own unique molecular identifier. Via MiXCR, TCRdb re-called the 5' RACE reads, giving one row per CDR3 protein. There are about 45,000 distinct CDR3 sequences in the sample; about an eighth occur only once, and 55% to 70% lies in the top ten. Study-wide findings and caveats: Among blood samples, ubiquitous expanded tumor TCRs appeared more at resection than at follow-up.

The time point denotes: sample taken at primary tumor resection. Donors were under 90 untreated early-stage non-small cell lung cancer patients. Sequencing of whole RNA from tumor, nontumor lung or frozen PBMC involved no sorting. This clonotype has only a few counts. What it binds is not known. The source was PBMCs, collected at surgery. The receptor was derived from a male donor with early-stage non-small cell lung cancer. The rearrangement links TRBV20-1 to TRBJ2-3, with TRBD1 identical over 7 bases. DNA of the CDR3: TGCAGTGCTAATGATGGCAGGGGGACAGATACGCAGTATTTT. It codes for CSANDGRGTDTQYF.